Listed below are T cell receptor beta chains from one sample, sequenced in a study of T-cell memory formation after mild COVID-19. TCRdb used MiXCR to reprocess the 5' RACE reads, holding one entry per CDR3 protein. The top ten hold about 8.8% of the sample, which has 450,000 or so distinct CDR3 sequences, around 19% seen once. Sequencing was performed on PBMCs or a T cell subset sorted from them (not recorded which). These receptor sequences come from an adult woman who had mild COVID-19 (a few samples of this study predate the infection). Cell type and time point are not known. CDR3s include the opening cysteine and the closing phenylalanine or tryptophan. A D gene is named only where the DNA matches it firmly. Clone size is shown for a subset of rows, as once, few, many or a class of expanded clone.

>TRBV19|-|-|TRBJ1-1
TGTGCCAGTAGTATACAGGGTGGTACTGAAGCTTTCTTT
CASSIQGGTEAFF
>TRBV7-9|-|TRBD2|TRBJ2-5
TGTGCCAGCAGCTGGGCAGCGGGAGGAGAGACCCAGTACTTC
CASSWAAGGETQYF
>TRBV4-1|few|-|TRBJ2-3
TGCGCCAGCAGCACCGGGGTCGACACAGATACGCAGTATTTT
CASSTGVDTDTQYF
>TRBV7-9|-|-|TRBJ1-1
TGTGCCAGCAGCTTAGCGTTCGGGGTTGAAGCTTTCTTT
CASSLAFGVEAFF
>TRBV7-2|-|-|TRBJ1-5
TGTGCCAGCAGCCGGTATGACCAGCCCCAGCATTTT
CASSRYDQPQHF
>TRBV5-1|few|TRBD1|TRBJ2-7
TGCGCCAGCAGCTCCCGGGACAGGGGGCCCGAGCAGTACTTC
CASSSRDRGPEQYF
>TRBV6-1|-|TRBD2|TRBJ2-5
TGTGCCAGCATGCCAGCGGGGGATGAGACCCAGTACTTC
CASMPAGDETQYF
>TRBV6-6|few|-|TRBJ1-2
TGTGCCAGCAGTGTCATAAGCGGTGGCTACACCTTC
CASSVISGGYTF
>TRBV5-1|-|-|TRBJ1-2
TGCGCCAGCAGCTTGGGGTTTCCTAACTATGGCTACACCTTC
CASSLGFPNYGYTF
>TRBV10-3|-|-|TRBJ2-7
TGTGCCATCAGTGAGTCGGGCCTAGTCTACGAGCAGTACTTC
CAISESGLVYEQYF
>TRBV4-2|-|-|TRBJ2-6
TGTGCCAGCAGCCAAGATGAGGGGGCCAACGTCCTGACTTTC
CASSQDEGANVLTF
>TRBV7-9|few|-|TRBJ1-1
TGTGCCAGCAGCTTAGCAGGGGTCGCAGAAGCTTTCTTT
CASSLAGVAEAFF
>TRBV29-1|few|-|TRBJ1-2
TGCAGCGTTGAAGGGCGGGGACGCTACACCTTC
CSVEGRGRYTF
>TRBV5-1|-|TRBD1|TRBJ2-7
TGCGCCAGCAGCTTGGTTCCGGGACAGCAAATCCCCTACGAGCAGTACTTC
CASSLVPGQQIPYEQYF
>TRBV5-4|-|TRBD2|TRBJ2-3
TGTGCCAGCAGCGGGGGGGAACGGGATACGCAGTATTTT
CASSGGERDTQYF
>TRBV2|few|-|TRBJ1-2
TGTGCCAGCAGCCCGACTGGGAAAAACTATGGCTACACCTTC
CASSPTGKNYGYTF
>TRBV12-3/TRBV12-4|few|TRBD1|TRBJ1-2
TGTGCCAGCAGTCGGACAGGGGGAGTGGGGGGCTACACCTTC
CASSRTGGVGGYTF
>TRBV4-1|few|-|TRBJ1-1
TGCGCCAGCAGCCAAGGGTACAGAGGGATAAACACTGAAGCTTTCTTT
CASSQGYRGINTEAFF